This TCR beta chain came from a study of patients and donors after allogeneic stem cell transplantation. The germline V and J ends were trimmed by 2 bases and 5 bases, with 12 bases remaining between them. This CDR3 spans 15 amino acids. CDR1 is MNHEY, CDR2 SVGEGT, per germline. TCRdb reprocessed the RT-PCR reads via MiXCR and lists one record per CDR3 protein. The sample contains 400,000 to 450,000 distinct CDR3 sequences, approximately 16% of which appear only once. This clonotype was seen more than once but under ten times. V is TRBV6-2 or TRBV6-3 and J is TRBJ2-2; the D gene is possibly TRBD1 (5 bases). Material for sequencing was blood, either unsorted or a sorted T cell fraction (not recorded which). This TCR came from a human donor who was either an allogeneic HSCT recipient or a stem cell or donor lymphocyte infusion donor (not recorded which). It is not recorded whose cells these are; they may come from a transplant donor. This CDR3 reads CASSYLAPGTGELFF. CDR3 coding DNA: TGTGCCAGCAGTTACCTGGCCCCAGGGACCGGGGAGCTGTTTTTT.